This paragraph reports one T cell receptor beta chain. The target antigen is unknown. The data belong to a study of beta chain features in type 1 diabetes. Findings and limits, study-wide: All four CD4+ subsets of Type 1 diabetes patients contained TCRB CDR3s that were moderately but significantly shorter.

Expressed TCRB transcripts were sequenced, since all the RNA that had been isolated was reverse transcribed. TCRdb's table, derived via immunoSEQ multiplex PCR, lists solely in-frame clones and lacks some. This sample has more than 250,000 clones, with approximately 15% found just once. V shed 5 bases and J 1 base; nucleotides not matched to a gene: 6. This CDR3 is 15 amino acids long. Germline V gives CDR1 ENHRY, CDR2 SYGVKD. V gene TRBV10-3 combines with J gene TRBJ2-7; 9 bases map to TRBD1. The specimen sequenced was naive CD4+ T cells from blood. This receptor was obtained from a man younger than 35 with type 1 diabetes. The CDR3 sequence is CAISPTGGPSYEQYF. The CDR3 DNA is TGTGCCATCAGTCCTACAGGGGGCCCTTCCTACGAGCAGTACTTC.